This TCR beta chain appears in the sequencing data of a study of shared clonotypes between healthy human individuals. Study-level results: Sequencing depth was expected to affect clonotype sharing among donors.

About this clone itself: Its antigen is unidentified.

V was cut by 5 bases and J by 2 bases, with 11 bases left in between. CDR1 SGHRS and CDR2 YFSETQ come from the germline V gene. The CDR3 totals 14 residues. CD4+ cells were split into CD45RA+ naive and CD45RA-negative memory subsets. Original handling: From ImmunoSEQ came sequences covering only the junction and carrying no quality scores, so filtering differed. Sequencing was performed with immunoSEQ multiplex PCR; in TCRdb, only in-frame clones are kept and a portion is missing. V and J calls and clone size are those listed in that table; D and trimming were worked out from the DNA. Among fewer than 1.6 million clones, around 98.5% were seen once, and the ten largest hold about 0.4%.

This clonotype was sampled from a young man in good health. V usage is TRBV5-1 and J usage is TRBJ1-3; no firm D call. The source material was naive CD4+ T cells sorted from blood. Subset defined: CD45RA+ positively selected. The chain's CDR3 is CASSKEGTGNTIYF. Here the CDR3 DNA reads TGCGCCAGCAGTAAAGAGGGAACTGGAAACACCATATATTTT.